One and the same sample provided the 5 T cell receptor beta chains below, sequenced in a study of CD8+ T cells in alopecia areata. The authors extracted RNA and reverse transcribed it into cDNA as the sequencing template. Repertoires were generated with immunoSEQ multiplex PCR, while TCRdb's copy carries only in-frame clones and drops some. The sample lists 150,000 to 200,000 clones, over 55% occurring once. Treatment described: oral pan-JAK inhibitor, 5-10 mg twice daily. The material was CD4+ T cells sorted from blood, obtained at week 24, from a patient treated with tofacitinib. Receptors originate from a human donor with alopecia areata.

The chain uses TRBV4-3 and TRBJ2-1; 11 nucleotides line up with TRBD2. This CDR3 is 16 amino acids long. Germline values: CDR1 LGHNA, CDR2 YSLEER. V lost 4 bases and J lost 5; bases outside the gene matches: 7. The CDR3, as DNA: TGCGCCAGCAGCCCCACTCCTAGCGGGGGGCACAATGAGCAGTTCTTC. Its translation is CASSPTPSGGHNEQFF.

The gene calls are TRBV29-1 and TRBJ2-5; D uncertain. Germline V gene lookup returns CDR1 SQVTM and CDR2 ANQGSEA. V was cut by 4 bases and J by 5 bases, with 14 bases left in between. CDR3 length: 13 amino acids. The CDR3 DNA reads TGCAGCGTTGGGACCAAGCTAACGGAGACCCAGTACTTC. It is translated as CSVGTKLTETQYF.

This chain links TRBV29-1 with TRBJ2-2, with 9 bases identical to TRBD1. Germline values: CDR1 SQVTM, CDR2 ANQGSEA. The CDR3 extends over 15 amino acids. The V gene end was trimmed by 2 bases and the J gene end by 5 bases; junction bases not matched to a gene: 6. The CDR3 sequence: CSVELTGGRTGELFF. Written as DNA, the CDR3 is TGCAGCGTTGAACTGACAGGGGGTCGGACCGGGGAGCTGTTTTTT.

This clone has just a few counts. The chain couples TRBV29-1 to TRBJ2-3; D assignment may be TRBD1 or TRBD2 (5 bases each). The CDR3 covers 14 residues. CDR1 is SQVTM and CDR2 is ANQGSEA in the germline V gene. V shed 4 bases and J shed 4 bases, with 15 bases lying between them. CDR3: CSVAGRGVPDTQYF. For the CDR3, the DNA is TGCAGCGTTGCGGGGCGTGGGGTGCCAGATACGCAGTATTTT.

This clone was counted a few times. The gene calls are TRBV10-3 and TRBJ1-5, with D tentatively TRBD1 (6 bases). The germline gives CDR1 ENHRY, CDR2 SYGVKD. V dropped 3 bases and J dropped 6 bases, with 12 bases sitting between them. This CDR3 contains 14 residues. The CDR3 is CAISDSGGSQPQHF. The CDR3 DNA sequence: TGTGCCATCAGTGACTCGGGGGGCAGTCAGCCCCAGCATTTT.